This is a list of T cell receptor beta chains from one sample in a study of cytomegalovirus exposure and HLA in healthy donors. TCRdb's copy holds only in-frame clones and misses some; the assay was immunoSEQ multiplex PCR. The sample records under 150,000 clones, around 69% being singletons. Sequenced sample: PBMCs. These receptors were obtained from a human donor in good health. Each CDR3 is given without its conserved first and last residue. Each record gives: V gene, CDR3 protein.

>TRBV19
ASREGGNTEAF
>TRBV7-2
ASSLGPGLAYEQY
>TRBV9
ASSEPGGIGTQY
>TRBV5-1
ASSLGETRYNEQF
>TRBV7-3
ASSTTGTTLNEQF
>TRBV7-9
ASSFSGGAFQETQY
>TRBV27
ASSSDRGYNSPLH
>TRBV29-1
SVDHRDMNTEAF
>TRBV6-1
ASSQAGGANQPQH
>TRBV7-8
ASSFGSLRRPSGNTIY
>TRBV6-4
ASSAPSLQGKHEQY
>TRBV19
ASSGGYYEQY
>TRBV28
ASSLYPTDLNYGYT
>TRBV27
ASSPTGQPQH
>TRBV5-5
ASSPGTGKIIDEQF
>TRBV19
ATRDRPTDTQY
>TRBV28
ASSLAGPSYEQY
>TRBV5-8
ASSFGSHTDTQY
>TRBV5-4
ASSSHAGASGNTIY
>TRBV4-2
ASSQPGTAAF
>TRBV19
ASSTTLAGGPGGTQY
>TRBV29-1
SGGQTNTGELF
>TRBV28
ASSFTSPEAF
>TRBV7-2
ASSLTVPFTPYN
>TRBV6-5
ASTGSYEQY
>TRBV5-5
ASSRGANYEQY
>TRBV6-1
ASQTQGLSTEAF
>TRBV7-2
ASSLASQRGSYEQY
>TRBV7-3
ASSLNPRNTGELF
>TRBV25-1
ASSGGGVQFYGYT
>TRBV27
ASSIRGASGNTIY
>TRBV7-6
ASSLLSVQNNEKLF
>TRBV7-6
ASSLELTPMETQY
>TRBV5-1
ASSTVQGKGYEQY
>TRBV6-5
ATGRGEGKNIQY
>TRBV29-1
SVRAGGAVRDTQY
>TRBV28
ASTPGDTVWNEKLF
>TRBV6-5
ASSYSTRINEKLF
>TRBV19
ASSTTGGDQPQH
>TRBV4-2
ASSQELGAWEQY
>TRBV6-1
ASREGRGAGALGEQF